This is a list of T cell receptor beta chains from one sample in a study of blood T cell repertoires in COVID-19. Produced via immunoSEQ multiplex PCR; TCRdb's table is partial and in-frame only. Found here are 200,000 to 300,000 clones, around 87% of them singletons; the top ten hold 2.3%. Input material: peripheral blood. All receptors come from a woman aged 45-65 years with acute or convalescent COVID-19. The CDR3 runs from the conserved cysteine through the conserved F or W. A D gene is named only where the DNA matches it firmly. Part of the rows lack a size; the others show once, few, many or a class for expanded clones.

D | J | V | size | CDR3 | DNA
- | TRBJ2-2 | TRBV11-3 | - | CASSLDRLENTGELFF | TGTGCCAGCAGCTTAGATAGACTAGAGAACACCGGGGAGCTGTTTTTT
TRBD2 | TRBJ2-3 | TRBV6-5 | - | CASKTSQSTDTQYF | TGTGCCAGCAAGACTAGCCAAAGCACAGATACGCAGTATTTT
TRBD1 | TRBJ2-3 | TRBV19 | - | CASNNRGEDTQYF | TGTGCCAGTAACAACAGGGGCGAGGATACGCAGTATTTT
- | TRBJ2-7 | TRBV15 | - | CATSRGWGDGYHEQYF | TGTGCCACCAGCAGGGGTTGGGGGGACGGATACCACGAGCAGTACTTC
TRBD1 | TRBJ1-1 | TRBV28 | - | CASSLTGGEAFF | TGTGCCAGCAGTTTAACAGGGGGTGAAGCTTTCTTT
- | TRBJ1-2 | TRBV5-5 | few | CASSLDKNYGYTF | TGTGCCAGCAGCTTGGACAAGAACTATGGCTACACCTTC
- | TRBJ2-2 | TRBV3-1/TRBV3-2 | - | CASSLIWSSNTGELFF | TGTGCCAGCAGCCTGATCTGGAGTAGCAACACCGGGGAGCTGTTTTTT
- | TRBJ2-7 | TRBV9 | - | CASSVEGTRLAYEQYF | TGTGCCAGCAGCGTAGAGGGAACACGACTAGCCTACGAGCAGTACTTC
- | TRBJ2-2 | TRBV11-2 | - | CASGGGTNTGELFF | TGTGCCAGCGGGGGAGGGACAAACACCGGGGAGCTGTTTTTT
- | TRBJ1-1 | TRBV5-5 | - | CASSLTGSMNTEAFF | TGTGCCAGCAGCTTGACCGGTAGTATGAACACTGAAGCTTTCTTT
- | TRBJ1-1 | TRBV9 | - | CASSVATREQGDTEAFF | TGTGCCAGCAGCGTAGCTACTAGGGAACAGGGTGACACTGAAGCTTTCTTT
- | TRBJ1-2 | TRBV27 | - | CASKADRIGYGYTF | TGTGCCAGTAAAGCCGACAGAATAGGCTATGGCTACACCTTC
TRBD2 | TRBJ2-3 | TRBV3-1/TRBV3-2 | - | CASSRGLVSQYF | TGTGCCAGCAGCCGTGGACTAGTCTCGCAGTATTTT
TRBD2 | TRBJ2-7 | TRBV18 | - | CASSPPGTSGLSYEQYF | TGTGCCAGCTCACCCCCCGGGACTAGCGGACTCTCCTACGAGCAGTACTTC
TRBD1 | TRBJ2-5 | TRBV9 | few | CASSVTGGEETQYF | TGTGCCAGCAGCGTTACAGGGGGCGAGGAGACCCAGTACTTC
- | TRBJ2-1 | TRBV6-5 | - | CASSKTRGGNEQFF | TGTGCCAGCAGCAAGACTAGGGGAGGCAATGAGCAGTTCTTC
TRBD2 | TRBJ2-5 | TRBV10-3 | once | CAIKRGERETQYF | TGTGCCATCAAGCGGGGGGAAAGGGAGACCCAGTACTTC
- | TRBJ2-6 | TRBV4-2 | - | CASSQDSSGAGANVLTF | TGTGCCAGCAGCCAAGATAGTTCGGGGGCTGGGGCCAACGTCCTGACTTTC
- | TRBJ1-1 | TRBV29-1 | - | CSVRDRLNTEAFF | TGCAGCGTTCGTGACAGGCTAAACACTGAAGCTTTCTTT
- | TRBJ1-2 | TRBV28 | few | CASSPTQYGYTF | TGTGCCAGCAGCCCCACACAGTATGGCTACACCTTC
TRBD2 | TRBJ2-1 | TRBV30 | - | CAWRAEWGLAGVSNEQFF | TGTGCCTGGAGGGCTGAGTGGGGACTAGCGGGAGTGTCAAATGAGCAGTTCTTC
- | TRBJ2-3 | TRBV9 | - | CASSPGRVGADTQYF | TGTGCCAGCAGCCCTGGGCGAGTAGGGGCAGATACGCAGTATTTT
TRBD2 | TRBJ2-7 | TRBV5-1 | - | CASSQRTSGRADEQYF | TGCGCCAGCAGCCAGAGGACTAGCGGGAGGGCCGACGAGCAGTACTTC
- | TRBJ1-3 | TRBV28 | - | CASDEGNSGNTIYF | TGTGCCAGCGACGAGGGAAACTCTGGAAACACCATATATTTT
- | TRBJ2-5 | TRBV7-3 | - | CASSLISGQETQYF | TGTGCCAGCAGCTTGATTAGCGGCCAAGAGACCCAGTACTTC
- | TRBJ1-4 | TRBV6-5 | - | CASSYSGGREKLFF | TGTGCCAGCAGTTACTCGGGGGGACGAGAAAAACTGTTTTTT
TRBD2 | TRBJ2-3 | TRBV4-1 | - | CASSHPAGGIDTQYF | TGCGCCAGCAGCCATCCAGCGGGAGGGATAGATACGCAGTATTTT
- | TRBJ1-2 | TRBV19 | - | CASSMQADYGYTF | TGTGCCAGTAGTATGCAAGCTGATTATGGCTACACCTTC
- | TRBJ1-6 | TRBV18 | - | CASSPRQNSPLHF | TGTGCCAGCTCACCAAGACAAAATTCACCCCTCCACTTT
TRBD1 | TRBJ2-5 | TRBV7-2 | - | CASSADRGQTQYF | TGTGCCAGCAGCGCGGACAGGGGTCAGACCCAGTACTTC
TRBD1 | TRBJ1-2 | TRBV10-3 | once | CAISSTGNGYTF | TGTGCCATCAGTTCGACAGGGAATGGCTACACCTTC
TRBD1 | TRBJ1-4 | TRBV7-3 | - | CASSPGTGATNEKLFF | TGTGCCAGCAGCCCCGGGACAGGGGCTACTAATGAAAAACTGTTTTTT
TRBD2 | TRBJ2-7 | TRBV6-6 | once | CASSPAGGEQYF | TGTGCCAGCAGTCCGGCGGGGGGCGAGCAGTACTTC
TRBD1 | TRBJ1-2 | TRBV19 | - | CASSNRQGPPGGGYTF | TGTGCCAGTAGTAACCGACAGGGTCCTCCCGGAGGGGGCTACACCTTC
- | TRBJ1-1 | TRBV5-4 | - | CATLGGGNAEAFF | TGTGCCACCCTCGGGGGGGGTAACGCTGAAGCTTTCTTT